This TCR beta chain appears in the sequencing data of a study of blood T cell repertoires in COVID-19. For the study at large: Both acute and convalescent COVID-19 samples were obtained from the United States, Italy and Spain. Sample material is recorded as cDNA or gDNA derived from T cells, B-cell-depleted T cells, or PBMCs.

The CDR3 is 14 residues long. CDR1 is SGDLS, CDR2 YYNGEE, per germline. V was pared by 2 bases and J by 1 base, with 3 bases of the junction left unmatched. In the original workflow: Reference gene primer amplification yielded estimated nucleated cell counts. The table came from immunoSEQ multiplex PCR; TCRdb's copy has only in-frame clones and leaves some out. V and J calls and clone size follow that table, whereas D and trimming were derived from the DNA. The repertoire holds 150,000 to 200,000 clones, approximately 88% seen once, with about 1.4% in the top ten. This clone has just a few counts. The TCR comes from a woman between 45 and 60 years old with acute or convalescent COVID-19. What was sequenced was peripheral blood. The rearrangement links TRBV9 to TRBJ2-7, with 7 bases identical to TRBD2. This CDR3 reads CASSVSGGSYEQYF. The DNA of the CDR3 is TGTGCCAGCAGCGTCTCGGGGGGATCCTACGAGCAGTACTTC.